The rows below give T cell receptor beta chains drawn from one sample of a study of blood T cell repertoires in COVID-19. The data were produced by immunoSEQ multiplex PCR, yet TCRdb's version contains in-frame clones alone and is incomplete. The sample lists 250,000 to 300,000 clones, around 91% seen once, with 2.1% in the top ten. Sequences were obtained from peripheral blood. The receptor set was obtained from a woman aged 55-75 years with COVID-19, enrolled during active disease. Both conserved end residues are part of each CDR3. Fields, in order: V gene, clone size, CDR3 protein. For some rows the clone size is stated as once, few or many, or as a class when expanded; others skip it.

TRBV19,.,CASGTGGYYEQYF
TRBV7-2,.,CASSLVAGIRTDTQYF
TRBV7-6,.,CASSPSPDWTQYF
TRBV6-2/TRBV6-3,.,CASSYKDSVNTEAFF
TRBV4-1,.,CASSQDREIGNTIYF
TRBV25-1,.,CASRGRQPYNEQFF
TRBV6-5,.,CASSPGGWYGYTF
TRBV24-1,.,CATSDSGTGGGETQYF
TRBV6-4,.,CASSQQGSLGYTF
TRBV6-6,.,CASSYSMTGLETQYF
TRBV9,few,CASSVGANHEQFF
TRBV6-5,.,CASSPGQLSNQPQHF
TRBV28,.,CASSPLAVGDEQYF
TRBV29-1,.,CSVGFGSYNEQFF
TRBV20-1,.,CSASEGGGSGNTIYF
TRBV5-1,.,CASSPGENYGYTF
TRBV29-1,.,CSVRIPGSYEQYF
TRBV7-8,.,CASKKTGDTGELFF
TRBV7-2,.,CASSSGGAGEKLFF
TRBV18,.,CASSNWENQPQHF
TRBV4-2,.,CASSQEGTSGSSYEQYF
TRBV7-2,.,CASSLSAAQQETQYF
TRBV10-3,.,CAISDLVNTEAFF
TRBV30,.,CAWSQLAAYNEQFF
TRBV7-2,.,CASRRTGNEQFF
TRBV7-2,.,CASSSRQGGEKLFF
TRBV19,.,CASSRDRRRLF
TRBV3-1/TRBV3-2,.,CASSWAGEGYEQYF
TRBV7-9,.,CASSPTLGYEQYF
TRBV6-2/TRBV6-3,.,CASSYSNPGQGPQNDYEQYF
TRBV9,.,CASSVSTGGAGNTIYF
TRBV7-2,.,CASSLEPPLIQEIQYF
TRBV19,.,CASSGTGGKQPQHF
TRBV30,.,CAWSAQGYGYTF
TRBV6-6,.,CASKGKEGQGYEQYF
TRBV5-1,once,CASSWWTGGATHGYTF
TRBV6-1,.,CASSETWGPYNEQFF
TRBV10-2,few,CASRSGVVNTEAFF
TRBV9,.,CASSVGSGNSGNTIYF